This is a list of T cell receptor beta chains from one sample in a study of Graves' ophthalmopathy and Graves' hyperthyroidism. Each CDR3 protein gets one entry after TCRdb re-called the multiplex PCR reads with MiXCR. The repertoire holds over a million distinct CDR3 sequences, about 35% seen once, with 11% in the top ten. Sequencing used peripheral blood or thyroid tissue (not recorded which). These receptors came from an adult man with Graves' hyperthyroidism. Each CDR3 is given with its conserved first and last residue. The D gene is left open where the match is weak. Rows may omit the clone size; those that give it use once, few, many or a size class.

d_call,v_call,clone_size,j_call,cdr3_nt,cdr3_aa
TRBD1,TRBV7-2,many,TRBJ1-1,TGTGCCAGCAACCCAGGGGGCTTTTGGGGATTGGCTGAAGCTTTCTTT,CASNPGGFWGLAEAFF
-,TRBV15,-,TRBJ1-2,TGTGCCACCAGCAGAGAAGAGGACAGTTATGGCTACACCTTC,CATSREEDSYGYTF
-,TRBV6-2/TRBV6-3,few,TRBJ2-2,TGTGCCAGCAGTTCTATAGGCTACGGGGAGCTGTTTTTT,CASSSIGYGELFF
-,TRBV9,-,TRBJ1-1,TGTGCCAGCAGCGCCTGGGGGGGGGGGCCGTGGACTGAAGCTTTCTTT,CASSAWGGGPWTEAFF
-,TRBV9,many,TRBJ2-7,TGTGCCAGCAGCGTAGGTAGCCTCAACGAGCAGTACTTC,CASSVGSLNEQYF
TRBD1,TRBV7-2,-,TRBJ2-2,TGTGCCAGCAGCCGAGGACAGGGAAGCGCCGGGGAGCTGTTTTTT,CASSRGQGSAGELFF
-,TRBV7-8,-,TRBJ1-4,TGTGCCAGCAGCTCTACCTGGACTAGCGGGACCAATGAAAAACTGTTTTTT,CASSSTWTSGTNEKLFF
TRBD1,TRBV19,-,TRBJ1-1,TGTGCCAGTAGCCCTGACAGGGGTTGGGGCACTGAAGCTTTCTTT,CASSPDRGWGTEAFF
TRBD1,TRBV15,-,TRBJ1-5,TGTGCCACCAGCAGCTCAGGACAGGACGGTCAGCCCCAGCATTTT,CATSSSGQDGQPQHF
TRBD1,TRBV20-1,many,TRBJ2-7,TGCAGTGCTACAAGTGACAGGGGCCGGACGCCCTACGAGCAGTACTTC,CSATSDRGRTPYEQYF
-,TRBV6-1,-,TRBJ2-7,TGTGCCAGCAGTGGGCTGGGGATATACGAGCAGTACTTC,CASSGLGIYEQYF
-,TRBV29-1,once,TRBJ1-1,TGCAGCCACCGGGCCCGGGGGACTGAAGCTTTCTTT,CSHRARGTEAFF
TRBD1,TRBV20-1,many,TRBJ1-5,TGCAGTTTAGGACAGGTTGGTCAGCCCCAGCATTTT,CSLGQVGQPQHF
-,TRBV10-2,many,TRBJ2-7,TGCGCCAGCAGTGATCCCCTGGCAGGGAGGTACGAGCAGTACTTC,CASSDPLAGRYEQYF
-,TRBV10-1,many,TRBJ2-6,TGCGCCAGCAATCTACAGCTCACTGGGGCCAACGTCCTGACTTTC,CASNLQLTGANVLTF
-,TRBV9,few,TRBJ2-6,TGTGCCAGCAGCGTAGTCGTCAGCTCTGGGGCCAACGTCCTGACTTTC,CASSVVVSSGANVLTF
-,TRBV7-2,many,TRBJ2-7,TGTGCCAGCAGGGCTGGAGTCTTAGAGCAGTACTTC,CASRAGVLEQYF
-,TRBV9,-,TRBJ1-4,TGTGCCAGCACTCTGTCGGTGGGAAGCGAAAAACTGTTTTTT,CASTLSVGSEKLFF
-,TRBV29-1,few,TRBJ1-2,TGCAGCGTTGCTTATTCGGGACGAAACTATGGCTACACCTTC,CSVAYSGRNYGYTF
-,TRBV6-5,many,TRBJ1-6,TGTGCCACCCAGGCGAGCTCCTATAATTCACCCCTCCACTTT,CATQASSYNSPLHF
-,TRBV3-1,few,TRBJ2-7,TGTGCCAGCAGCCAACTGACTCCCTACGAGCAGTACTTC,CASSQLTPYEQYF
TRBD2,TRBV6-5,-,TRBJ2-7,TGTGCCAGCAACTCCGGGACTAGCGGCTACGAGCAGTACTTC,CASNSGTSGYEQYF
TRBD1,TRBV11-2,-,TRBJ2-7,TGTGCCAGCAGCCCGAAACAGGGGGCAGGGTACGAGCAGTACTTC,CASSPKQGAGYEQYF
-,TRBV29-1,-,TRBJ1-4,TGCAGCGTTGTTTTGGGGGTGGATGAAAAACTGTTTTTT,CSVVLGVDEKLFF
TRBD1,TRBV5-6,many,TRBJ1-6,TGTGCCAACAGCCCGAGCGGGACAGAGAATTCACCCCTCCACTTT,CANSPSGTENSPLHF
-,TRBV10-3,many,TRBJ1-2,TGTGCCATCAGTGAAAGGTCGACCATCTATGGCTACACCTTC,CAISERSTIYGYTF
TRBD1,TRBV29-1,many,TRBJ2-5,TGCAGCGTTCTAGGACAGGGGGCTTTGGAGACCCAGTACTTC,CSVLGQGALETQYF
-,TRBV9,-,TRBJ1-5,TGTGCCAGCAGCCTAGGTGAAGGCGATCAGCCCCAGCATTTT,CASSLGEGDQPQHF
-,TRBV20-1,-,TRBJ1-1,TGCAGTGCTAGAGTACCCGGGGCCACTGAAGCTTTCTTT,CSARVPGATEAFF
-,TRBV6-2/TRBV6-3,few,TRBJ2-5,TGTGCCAGCAGCAAGTTTGGGCGCCGGGGCCAAGAGACCCAGTACTTC,CASSKFGRRGQETQYF
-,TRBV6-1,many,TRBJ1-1,TGTGCCAGCAGTGAAAGGTGGGGGACTGAAGCTTTCTTT,CASSERWGTEAFF
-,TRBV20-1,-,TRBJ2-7,TGCAGTTTATTCGAATCCCCCTACGAGCAGTACTTC,CSLFESPYEQYF
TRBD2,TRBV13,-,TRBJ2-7,TGTGCCAGCAGCCTTCCTAGCGGGAGGAATGAGCAGTACTTC,CASSLPSGRNEQYF
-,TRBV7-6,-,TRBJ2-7,TGTGCCAGCAGCTTGCCGGGGGGACAGCCTCCCAACGAGCAGTACTTC,CASSLPGGQPPNEQYF
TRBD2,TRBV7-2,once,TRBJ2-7,TGTGCCAGCAGCTTAGGGGGGACTAGCGGAAACGAGCAGTACTTC,CASSLGGTSGNEQYF
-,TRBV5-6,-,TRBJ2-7,TGTGCCAGCAGCATCGGACAGTACTTC,CASSIGQYF
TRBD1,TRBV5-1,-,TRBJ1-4,TGCGCCAGCAGCTTGGCCAGAAGACAGGGGTCGTCGAACCGAATAAGTGAAAAACTGTTTTTT,CASSLARRQGSSNRISEKLFF
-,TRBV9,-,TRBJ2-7,TGTGCCAGCAGCGTAGATGTTGGGACTCCCATCCCCTACGAGCAGTACTTC,CASSVDVGTPIPYEQYF
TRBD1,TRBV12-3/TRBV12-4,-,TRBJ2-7,TGTGCCAGCCGACAGGGGAAATACGAGCAGTACTTC,CASRQGKYEQYF
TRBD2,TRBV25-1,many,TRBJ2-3,TGTGCCAGCACAGCGGGGGATACGCAGTATTTT,CASTAGDTQYF
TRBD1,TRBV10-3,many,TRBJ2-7,TGTGCCATCATCTCCGGGACAGGGGCCTACGAGCAGTACTTC,CAIISGTGAYEQYF
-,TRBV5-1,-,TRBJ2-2,TGCGCCAGCAGCTCAATCCCCGGGACATCCACCGGGGAGCTGTTTTTT,CASSSIPGTSTGELFF
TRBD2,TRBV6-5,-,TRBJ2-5,TGTGCCAGCGGGAGGGACGTCGGGGAGACCCAGTACTTC,CASGRDVGETQYF
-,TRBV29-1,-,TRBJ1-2,TGCAGCGTTGTTGGGGGCGGTGGCGGCTACACCTTC,CSVVGGGGGYTF
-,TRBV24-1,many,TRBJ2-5,TGTGCCACCAGTGACGAAATAGAGACCCAGTACTTC,CATSDEIETQYF
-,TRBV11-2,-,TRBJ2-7,TGTGCCAGCAGCCCCAACCCCGGACAGATCTTCGAGCAGTACTTC,CASSPNPGQIFEQYF
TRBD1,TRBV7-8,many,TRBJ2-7,TGTGCCAGCAGGTGGGGAGAACAGGGGGCCTACGAGCAGTACTTC,CASRWGEQGAYEQYF
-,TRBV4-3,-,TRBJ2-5,TGCGCCAGCAGCCAAGATAGGATAGGGCGTACCGAGACCCAGTACTTC,CASSQDRIGRTETQYF
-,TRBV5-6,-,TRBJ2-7,TGTGCCAGCAGCAATGGACCGACGTACGAGCAGTACTTC,CASSNGPTYEQYF
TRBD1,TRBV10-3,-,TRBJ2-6,TGTGCCACGAGGAGGGACAGGGGGTATTCTGGGGCCAACGTCCTGACTTTC,CATRRDRGYSGANVLTF